The source of this T cell receptor (beta chain) is a study of shared clonotypes between healthy human individuals. Findings and limits, study-wide: A small donor pool kept down the genetic and exposure-history diversity that was represented.

This clone was counted a single time. Its antigen remains unidentified. The V end lost 4 bases, the J end lost 5 bases, and 14 bases lay between the germline ends. Germline CDR1 reads SGHDT; CDR2 reads YYEEEE. The CDR3 runs 14 residues. CD45RO negativity and positive selection for CCR7 defined naive CD8 cells, a population that excluded terminally differentiated effector memory CD45RA+ cells. Libraries were prepared by immunoSEQ multiplex PCR; TCRdb keeps only in-frame clonotypes and omits some of them. The sample has roughly 1,800,000 clones; about 94% are singletons. The TCR was taken from a man aged 18-30 years in good health. This chain uses TRBV5-6 with TRBJ2-3; a weak D match, TRBD2 (5 bases). Sequenced material: naive CD8+ T cells sorted from blood. The CDR3 DNA follows: TGTGCCAGCAGCCCGGGGAGTTGGATAGATACGCAGTATTTT. Encoded protein: CASSPGSWIDTQYF.